Listed below are T cell receptor beta chains from one sample, sequenced in a study of blood T cell repertoires in COVID-19. TCRdb's table, derived via immunoSEQ multiplex PCR, lists solely in-frame clones and lacks some. This table holds about 300,000 clones, over 75% found once. Sequenced sample: PBMCs or T cells enriched from blood (not recorded which). The receptors come from a woman aged 25 to 39 who had recovered from COVID-19. Each CDR3 is given with its conserved first and last residue. A D gene is named only where the DNA matches it firmly. Not all rows give a size; the values are once, few, many and, for expanded clones, a class.

d_call,v_call,clone_size,j_call,cdr3_nt,cdr3_aa
TRBD2,TRBV5-1,-,TRBJ2-1,TGCGCCAGCAGCTTGGCCGGGGGACTAGCCAGCTCCTACAATGAGCAGTTCTTC,CASSLAGGLASSYNEQFF
TRBD1,TRBV29-1,-,TRBJ2-1,TGCAGCGTTGTCAAGGTCCTCAGGGGGCATGGGGGACACAATGAGCAGTTCTTC,CSVVKVLRGHGGHNEQFF
TRBD2,TRBV7-9,-,TRBJ2-1,TGTGCCAGCAGTCAGATGGGACTAGCGGGAGGCGAGCAGTTCTTC,CASSQMGLAGGEQFF
-,TRBV2,-,TRBJ1-2,TGTGCCAGCAGTGAGAGGTGGTTGAGTTCCAGCTATGGCTACACCTTC,CASSERWLSSSYGYTF
-,TRBV24-1,few,TRBJ2-5,TGTGCCACCAGTGAGCCAGGGCTGGGGACCCAGTACTTC,CATSEPGLGTQYF
TRBD2,TRBV5-1,-,TRBJ2-1,TGCGCCAGCAGCTCGGGACTAGACCCATCCTTTAACAATGAGCAGTTCTTC,CASSSGLDPSFNNEQFF
TRBD1,TRBV30,-,TRBJ1-5,TGTGCCTGGAGCGCTACAGGGGCCGGCAATCAGCCCCAGCATTTT,CAWSATGAGNQPQHF
-,TRBV6-5,-,TRBJ2-7,TGTGCCAGCAGGCCCATGGACTATCTCTACGAGCAGTACTTC,CASRPMDYLYEQYF
TRBD1,TRBV6-5,-,TRBJ2-7,TGTGCCAGCACAGAGGACAGGGGGCTCTCCTACGAGCAGTACTTC,CASTEDRGLSYEQYF
TRBD1,TRBV6-2/TRBV6-3,-,TRBJ1-1,TGTGCCAGCATCCCTTATCCGGGACAGGGAAAGAACACTGAAGCTTTCTTT,CASIPYPGQGKNTEAFF
TRBD1,TRBV3-1/TRBV3-2,few,TRBJ1-6,TGTGCCAGCAGCCAAGATCGGGGGACAGCTAGGGGGAATTCACCCCTCCACTTT,CASSQDRGTARGNSPLHF
-,TRBV4-3,-,TRBJ1-1,TGCGCCAGCAGCCAAGGAATCGCGGCGAACACTGAAGCTTTCTTT,CASSQGIAANTEAFF
-,TRBV28,-,TRBJ2-7,TGTGCCAGCAGTTTACCGATACAGGGTTGGGGCTACTACGAGCAGTACTTC,CASSLPIQGWGYYEQYF
TRBD2,TRBV6-2/TRBV6-3,-,TRBJ2-7,TGTGCCAGCAGTTCGGGACTACCCAACGAGCAGTACTTC,CASSSGLPNEQYF
-,TRBV6-2/TRBV6-3,few,TRBJ1-2,TGTGCCAGCAGTCGAACAGGGTATGGCTACACCTTC,CASSRTGYGYTF
TRBD1,TRBV3-1/TRBV3-2,-,TRBJ1-2,TGTGCCAGCAGCCACCTAAAGGGACAGGGGGGCTACACCTTC,CASSHLKGQGGYTF
-,TRBV20-1,-,TRBJ1-6,TGCAGTGCTAGTCAGGGGCATTATAATTCACCCCTCCACTTT,CSASQGHYNSPLHF
-,TRBV6-2/TRBV6-3,-,TRBJ2-1,TGTGCCAGCAGTTACTCGGTTCGGGGGACTGAGCAGTTCTTC,CASSYSVRGTEQFF
TRBD1,TRBV7-2,-,TRBJ2-3,TGTGCCAGCAGCTTAGTCGGGACAGGGAGCGCAGATACGCAGTATTTT,CASSLVGTGSADTQYF
-,TRBV11-2,-,TRBJ1-6,TGTGCCAGCAGCTTAATAACGGCCGGGGCCCTCCACTTT,CASSLITAGALHF
TRBD2,TRBV28,-,TRBJ2-1,TGTGCCAGCAGTTTATGGACTAGCGGGAGCAATGAGCAGTTCTTC,CASSLWTSGSNEQFF
TRBD1,TRBV28,-,TRBJ2-7,TGTGCCAGCAGTACCCGGGACAGGGGGCTCTACGAGCAGTACTTC,CASSTRDRGLYEQYF